The 23 T cell receptor beta chains below were found in one sample sequenced in a study of shared clonotypes between healthy human individuals. Naive CD8 cells lacked CD45RO and underwent positive selection for CCR7, leaving out terminally differentiated effector memory CD45RA+ cells. Sequencing was performed with immunoSEQ multiplex PCR; in TCRdb, only in-frame clones are kept and a portion is missing. This sample carries millions of clones, about 94% of them seen once, and the ten largest clones take 1.1%. Material for sequencing was naive CD8+ T cells sorted from blood. These receptors were collected from a man between 18 and 35 years old in good health.

This clone was found once. This chain connects TRBV9 to TRBJ2-1; TRBD1 matches at 10 bases. This CDR3 contains 15 residues. CDR1 and CDR2 (germline): SGDLS, YYNGEE. V lost 0 bases, J lost 10 bases, and 7 bases stayed unmatched. The CDR3 region is CASSVANRDRGEQFF. The CDR3 DNA reads TGTGCCAGCAGCGTAGCCAACCGGGACAGGGGCGAGCAGTTCTTC.

The rearrangement uses TRBV7-9 and TRBJ2-7; D unclear. Germline V gives CDR1 SEHNR, CDR2 FQNEAQ (reference sequence). The CDR3 length is 14 residues. Trimming cost V 5 bases and J 0 bases, with 11 bases left between them. The CDR3 DNA is TGTGCCAGCAGCCCCCCTGGGAACTCCTACGAGCAGTACTTC. It yields the protein CASSPPGNSYEQYF.

V is TRBV4-1 and J is TRBJ2-7; D is perhaps TRBD1 or TRBD2 (5 bases each). CDR1 MGHRA and CDR2 YSYEKL come from the germline V gene. The CDR3 contains 15 residues. Trimming removed 0 bases from V and 0 bases from J, with 9 bases in between. The CDR3 region is CASSQDTGTSYEQYF. In DNA, the CDR3 is TGCGCCAGCAGCCAAGATACCGGGACCTCCTACGAGCAGTACTTC.

The chain employs TRBV25-1 and TRBJ1-2; D unresolved. The CDR3 extends over 12 amino acids. The germline CDR1 and CDR2 sequences are MGHDK and SYGVNS. V was cut by 3 bases and J by 4 bases, with 6 bases left in between. CDR3 bases: TGTGCCAGCAGTGATGAGGGCTATGGCTACACCTTC. Protein product: CASSDEGYGYTF.

The V call is TRBV10-3, the J call TRBJ2-1; TRBD1 is a possible D gene (5 bases). This CDR3 spans 13 amino acids. V was shortened by 5 bases and J by 4 bases, with 9 bases between the two germline ends. Germline CDR1 is ENHRY and CDR2 is SYGVKD. The CDR3 DNA reads as TGTGCCATCAGTAGACAGTCTTACAATGAGCAGTTCTTC. Its protein is CAISRQSYNEQFF.

This chain uses TRBV7-9 with TRBJ2-3, with 7 positions matching TRBD2. The trim removed 6 bases at V and 5 bases at J, leaving 8 bases unmatched. Germline values: CDR1 SEHNR, CDR2 FQNEAQ (reference sequence). The length of the CDR3 is 14 residues. The CDR3 loop is CASSLGLGEDTQYF. The CDR3 nucleotides read TGTGCCAGCAGTCTCGGACTAGGTGAAGATACGCAGTATTTT.

The chain combines TRBV15 with TRBJ1-1; a weak D match, TRBD1 (6 bases). Germline V CDR1 and CDR2: LNHNV, YYDKDF (reference sequence). The CDR3 has 14 amino acids. V shed 3 bases and J shed 8 bases, with 16 bases lying between them. The CDR3 spells CATSSYLGGSEAFF. The CDR3 coding sequence is TGTGCCACCAGCAGTTACCTGGGGGGCTCGGAAGCTTTCTTT.

This sequence joins TRBV7-3 and TRBJ1-6, with D maybe TRBD1 (5 bases). V was cut by 2 bases and J by 10 bases, with 15 bases left in between. Germline CDR1 and CDR2: SGHTA and FQGTGA. The CDR3 is made up of 15 amino acids. CDR3 amino acids: CASSLGAGEGSPLHF. The DNA for the CDR3 is TGTGCCAGCAGCTTAGGAGCGGGGGAGGGATCACCCCTCCACTTT.

The chain employs TRBV13 and TRBJ2-3, with 9 nucleotides matching TRBD1. This CDR3 comprises 13 residues. Germline V gives CDR1 PRHDT, CDR2 FYEKMQ (reference sequence). With 11 bases clipped from V and 8 bases from J, the junction kept 11 bases outside the gene matches. CDR3: CAVSDRGQGTQYF. In nucleotides, the CDR3 is TGTGCCGTATCGGACAGGGGTCAAGGTACGCAGTATTTT. Complete variable domain (other parts from reference TRBV13 and TRBJ2-3): AAGVIQSPRHLIKEKRETATLKCYPIPRHDTVYWYQQGPGQDPQFLISFYEKMQSDKGSIPDRFSAQQFSDYHSELNMSSLELGDSALYFCAVSDRGQGTQYFGPGTRLTVL.

This clone was seen just once. The V and J genes are TRBV6-4 and TRBJ1-3; D not resolved. The CDR3 contains 17 residues. The germline CDR1 and CDR2 sequences are MRHNA and SNTAGT. Trimming stripped 3 bases from V and 0 bases from J, with 15 bases between. CDR3 in amino acids: CASSDLWWSLSGNTIYF. CDR3 in DNA: TGTGCCAGCAGTGATCTTTGGTGGTCCCTCTCTGGAAACACCATATATTTT.

Details on this clone: The sample has other DNA sequences that encode this CDR3 too. The chain employs TRBV25-1 and TRBJ2-7, with 10 bases fitting TRBD1. The CDR3 is 13 residues long. CDR1 MGHDK and CDR2 SYGVNS come from the germline V gene. The V and J ends lost 4 bases and 4 bases, in that order; junction bases with no gene match: 1. The CDR3 sequence is CASSGDRGYEQYF. The CDR3, as DNA: TGTGCCAGCAGTGGGGACAGGGGTTACGAGCAGTACTTC.

V is TRBV15 and J is TRBJ1-6; maybe TRBD1 (5 bases). The CDR3 extends over 15 amino acids. Per germline, CDR1 LNHNV and CDR2 YYDKDF (reference sequence). V lost 0 bases and J lost 9, with 12 bases in between. DNA of the CDR3: TGTGCCACCAGCAGAGACAGGGTGCTGGGTTCACCCCTCCACTTT. Translated: CATSRDRVLGSPLHF.

The chain joins TRBV10-3 to TRBJ2-5, with 11 nucleotides matching TRBD2. The CDR3 runs to 16 residues. CDR1 is ENHRY, CDR2 SYGVKD, per germline. After removal of 3 bases from V and 5 bases from J, the junction contained 8 bases not matched to a gene. The CDR3 region has the DNA TGTGCCATCAGTGAATCTAGCGGGAGGCATGAGGAGACCCAGTACTTC. Protein: CAISESSGRHEETQYF.

Comments on this clone: The same CDR3 is also encoded by other DNA sequences in this sample. The gene calls are TRBV7-9 and TRBJ2-1, with TRBD1 identical over 9 bases. Germline lookup yields CDR1 SEHNR and CDR2 FQNEAQ (reference sequence). This CDR3 contains 15 residues. The ends lost 1 base at V and 4 bases at J; junction bases unmatched: 2. In DNA form, the CDR3 reads TGTGCCAGCAGCTTAGGGACAGGGGATTACAATGAGCAGTTCTTC. Translating it yields CASSLGTGDYNEQFF.

This clone was seen once. The J gene is TRBJ2-1, the V gene TRBV5-1, with D unresolved. There are 16 residues in the CDR3. V dropped 0 bases and J dropped 0 bases, with 10 bases sitting between them. Germline values: CDR1 SGHRS, CDR2 YFSETQ. This chain's CDR3 is CASSLDRRSSYNEQFF. Written as DNA, the CDR3 is TGCGCCAGCAGCTTGGACCGCAGGAGCTCCTACAATGAGCAGTTCTTC.

CDR3 region: CASSLPPDREDFSGYTF. In DNA, the CDR3 is TGTGCCAGCAGCCTACCGCCGGACAGGGAGGACTTTAGTGGCTACACCTTC. This chain links TRBV28 with TRBJ1-2; 8 nucleotides match TRBD1. CDR1 and CDR2 (germline): MDHEN, SYDVKM. The CDR3 extends over 17 amino acids. The trim removed 6 bases at V and 7 bases at J, leaving 19 bases unmatched.

The chain carries TRBV6-6 and TRBJ2-1, with 7 positions matching TRBD1. Germline V gives CDR1 MNHNY, CDR2 SVGAGI (reference sequence). J was trimmed by 1 base and V by 6 bases; bases with no gene match: 6. This CDR3 has 15 residues. The CDR3 DNA is TGTGCCAGCAGCTTACAGGGGCGGTCCTACAATGAGCAGTTCTTC. Encoded protein: CASSLQGRSYNEQFF.

The chain uses TRBV6-6 and TRBJ1-5; D ambiguous. The CDR3 runs 16 residues. The ends were cut back, 2 bases at V and 3 bases at J, with 14 bases in the middle. From germline, CDR1 is MNHNY and CDR2 SVGAGI (reference sequence). The CDR3 is CASSYGPTVYNQPQHF. In nucleotides, the CDR3 is TGTGCCAGCAGTTACGGACCTACAGTTTACAATCAGCCCCAGCATTTT.

The rearrangement links TRBV6-1 to TRBJ2-7; perhaps TRBD1 as D (6 bases). Per the germline V gene, CDR1 is MNHNS and CDR2 is SASEGT. Trimming shortened V by 5 bases and J by 0 bases, and 14 bases separated the two germline ends. This CDR3 spans 15 amino acids. This CDR3 reads CASSSRTASSYEQYF. The CDR3 nucleotides read TGTGCCAGCAGTAGTAGGACAGCGAGCTCCTACGAGCAGTACTTC.

The V call is TRBV7-6, the J call TRBJ1-1; perhaps TRBD1 as D (5 bases). In germline, CDR1 is SGHVS, CDR2 FNYEAQ. Trimming cost V 6 bases and J 6 bases, with 11 bases left between them. The CDR3 consists of 12 residues. The CDR3 here is CASSPREAEAFF. The CDR3 DNA follows: TGTGCCAGCAGTCCCAGGGAAGCTGAAGCTTTCTTT.

The chain has TRBV27 and TRBJ1-1, with 7 nucleotides matching TRBD1. The CDR3 length is 11 residues. J was trimmed by 5 bases and V by 9 bases; bases with no gene match: 3. CDR1 and CDR2 from the germline V gene are MNHEY and SMNVEV (reference sequence). The DNA of the CDR3 is TGTGCCAGTCTCAGGGGGACTGAAGCTTTCTTT. This codes for CASLRGTEAFF.

The chain employs TRBV29-1 and TRBJ2-1; D might be TRBD1 (6 bases). The CDR3 extends over 15 amino acids. Germline V gene lookup returns CDR1 SQVTM and CDR2 ANQGSEA. V was cut by 4 bases and J by 0 bases, with 13 bases left in between. The CDR3: CSVVFGTRSYNEQFF. The DNA for the CDR3 is TGCAGCGTTGTCTTCGGGACACGCTCCTACAATGAGCAGTTCTTC.

This clone was seen only once. The chain uses TRBV9 and TRBJ2-3; 11 nucleotides line up with TRBD2. The length of the CDR3 is 19 residues. Germline assignment: CDR1 SGDLS and CDR2 YYNGEE. V gave up 4 bases and J gave up 0 bases; unmatched junction bases: 13. The CDR3 loop is CASSHPSGGREASTDTQYF. The CDR3 coding sequence is TGTGCCAGCAGCCACCCTAGCGGGGGGCGAGAAGCTAGCACAGATACGCAGTATTTT.